Following are 26 T cell receptor beta chains from one sample sequenced in a study of CD8 T cells in ankylosing spondylitis. Findings and caveats of the study: In ankylosing spondylitis blood, a motif of eight highly homologous TCR beta variants appeared characteristic.

For these receptors, no antigen is known. TCRdb fed the 5' RACE reads into MiXCR, producing one record per CDR3 protein. Altogether about 750,000 distinct CDR3 sequences are present, 15% to 20% being singletons, with the ten largest covering roughly a fifth. The sequenced material came from blood, either unsorted or a sorted T cell fraction (not recorded which). These receptors were obtained from a male donor with ankylosing spondylitis.

This clonotype has only a few counts. This sequence joins TRBV29-1 and TRBJ1-2; D gene uncertain. The CDR3 contains 12 residues. CDR1 and CDR2 (germline): SQVTM, ANQGSEA. V was pared by 5 bases and J by 4 bases, with 11 bases between. CDR3 protein: CSVSGDRYGYTF. The DNA for the CDR3 is TGCAGCGTTAGTGGGGATCGCTATGGCTACACCTTC.

This clonotype was seen only a few times. The chain is built from TRBV12-3 or TRBV12-4 and TRBJ2-3; D uncertain. This CDR3 has 13 residues. V was trimmed by 0 bases and J by 3 bases, leaving 4 bases between them. The CDR3 spells CASSLAITDTQYF. The CDR3 region has the DNA TGTGCCAGCAGTTTAGCAATTACAGATACGCAGTATTTT.

This clonotype was detected a few times. The J gene is TRBJ1-3, the V gene TRBV7-6; 7 bases map to TRBD1. Germline V gene sequence: CDR1 SGHVS, CDR2 FNYEAQ. J lost 1 base, V lost 1 base, and 7 bases had no gene match. The CDR3 totals 17 residues. The CDR3: CASSLGPSTGSGNTIYF. The CDR3 coding sequence is TGTGCCAGCAGCTTAGGCCCGTCGACAGGGTCTGGAAACACCATATATTTT.

This clonotype came up many times. CDR3 bases: TGTGCCAGCAGCTCGGGACAGGGAAAATACAATGAGCAGTTCTTC. It translates to CASSSGQGKYNEQFF. The genes are TRBV7-2 and TRBJ2-1; 9 bases are shared with TRBD1. Trimming removed 4 bases from V and 4 bases from J; junction bases left unmatched: 5. CDR1 is SGHTA and CDR2 is FQGNSA in the germline V gene. The CDR3 covers 15 residues.

The V call is TRBV10-1, the J call TRBJ2-1; TRBD2 aligns across 10 bases. Germline CDR1 is WNHNN and CDR2 is SYGVQD (reference sequence). Trimming took 0 bases from V and 0 from J; bases not matched to a gene: 8. The CDR3 is made up of 19 amino acids. CDR3 amino acids: CASSESGAGGLGSYNEQFF. CDR3 DNA: TGCGCCAGCAGTGAGTCGGGAGCGGGGGGGCTTGGCTCCTACAATGAGCAGTTCTTC.

CDR3 DNA: TGTGCCAGCAGGGGAACGACAGGGGGCGCAGAGACCCAGTACTTC. Its translation is CASRGTTGGAETQYF. The rearrangement links TRBV6-1 to TRBJ2-5, with 10 nucleotides matching TRBD1. This CDR3 has 15 residues. The trim removed 6 bases at V and 4 bases at J, leaving 8 bases unmatched. CDR1 and CDR2 from the germline V gene are MNHNS and SASEGT.

This clonotype has a handful of counts. V is TRBV3-1 and J is TRBJ2-7; 8 bases agree with TRBD1. Germline V lookup: CDR1 LGHDT, CDR2 YNNKEL (reference sequence). The ends lost 4 bases at V and 2 bases at J; junction bases unmatched: 10. This CDR3 has 16 amino acids. The chain's CDR3 is CASSRPGDRGTYEQYF. Written as DNA, the CDR3 is TGTGCCAGCAGCCGCCCGGGAGACAGGGGTACCTACGAGCAGTACTTC.

This clonotype turned up a few times. This chain joins TRBV20-1 and TRBJ2-1, with no clear D. V was pared by 3 bases and J by 7 bases, with 16 bases between. The germline V gene has CDR1 DFQATT and CDR2 SNEGSKA (reference sequence). There are 14 residues in the CDR3. CDR3 amino acids: CSASVHRFPNEQFF. Here the CDR3 DNA reads TGCAGTGCTAGTGTTCATCGGTTCCCAAATGAGCAGTTCTTC.

This clonotype was found a few times. The chain carries TRBV7-2 and TRBJ1-6; 7 bases agree with TRBD1. The CDR3 loop spans 15 amino acids. With 6 bases clipped from V and 0 bases from J, the junction kept 2 bases outside the gene matches. Germline V gives CDR1 SGHTA, CDR2 FQGNSA. The CDR3 coding sequence is TGTGCCAGCAGTTGGACAGGCTCCTATAATTCACCCCTCCACTTT. Translation gives CASSWTGSYNSPLHF.

There are a few counts of this clonotype. The chain recombines TRBV9 with TRBJ2-7, with D possibly called TRBD1 or TRBD2 (6 bases each). Germline CDR1 and CDR2: SGDLS and YYNGEE. V was pared by 0 bases and J by 5 bases, with 12 bases between. The CDR3 runs 14 residues. CDR3 amino acids: CASSVDGGPNEQYF. The DNA for the CDR3 is TGTGCCAGCAGCGTAGATGGGGGGCCCAACGAGCAGTACTTC.

J is TRBJ2-3 and V is TRBV7-2; a possible D gene is TRBD1 (6 bases). V dropped 4 bases and J dropped 1 base, with 15 bases sitting between them. In germline, CDR1 is SGHTA, CDR2 FQGNSA. This CDR3 region has 16 residues. The CDR3 is CASSSAGQLRTDTQYF. In DNA form, the CDR3 reads TGTGCCAGCAGCTCCGCAGGACAGTTACGCACAGATACGCAGTATTTT.

The J gene is TRBJ1-2, the V gene TRBV28; 9 nucleotides match TRBD1. V lost 5 bases to trimming and J lost 4 bases; unmatched junction nucleotides: 11. Germline V gene sequence: CDR1 MDHEN, CDR2 SYDVKM. This CDR3 is built from 16 residues. The CDR3: CASSLLRTGVSYGYTF. DNA of the CDR3: TGTGCCAGCAGTCTTCTTCGGACAGGGGTATCCTATGGCTACACCTTC.

The chain employs TRBV30 and TRBJ2-7; no definite D call. Germline V gene sequence: CDR1 GTSNPN, CDR2 SVGIG (reference sequence). This CDR3 is 12 amino acids long. V lost 0 bases and J lost 2, with 5 bases in between. In nucleotides, the CDR3 is TGTGCCTGGAGTGTACATGCCTACGAGCAGTACTTC. It translates to CAWSVHAYEQYF.

This rearrangement joins TRBV6-1 to TRBJ2-6; D is possibly TRBD1 (5 bases). Germline V gene data show CDR1 as MNHNS and CDR2 as SASEGT. The CDR3 sequence is 13 residues long. V lost 8 bases, J lost 3 bases, and 8 bases lay in between. The CDR3 nucleotides read TGTGCCAGCCAAAGGGGTGGGGCCAACGTCCTGACTTTC. Translating it yields CASQRGGANVLTF.

This chain uses TRBV9 with TRBJ2-7; 8 bases are shared with TRBD2. The germline V gene encodes CDR1 SGDLS and CDR2 YYNGEE. The CDR3 consists of 12 residues. Trimming at V came to 6 bases and at J to 5 bases, leaving 4 bases not matched to a gene. For the CDR3, the DNA is TGTGCCAGCAAAGGAGCGGGAGACGAGCAGTACTTC. Residues: CASKGAGDEQYF.

This rearrangement joins TRBV4-1 to TRBJ1-4; no reliable D call. This CDR3 is built from 15 residues. In germline, CDR1 is MGHRA, CDR2 YSYEKL. V was trimmed by 1 base and J by 6 bases, leaving 12 bases between them. CDR3 in amino acids: CASSQVPGLYEKLFF. The CDR3, as DNA: TGCGCCAGCAGCCAAGTCCCCGGCCTTTATGAAAAACTGTTTTTT.

Note on this clonotype: A read error is possible here, since a much larger clone lies one base away. This chain links TRBV12-3 or TRBV12-4 with TRBJ2-1; D uncertain. This CDR3 contains 10 residues. CDR3 sequence: CASCKVGDHF. The CDR3 DNA reads as TGTGCCAGCTGCAAGGTTGGCGACCACTTC.

The chain employs TRBV14 and TRBJ2-2; TRBD1 matches 8 bases. The CDR3 length is 17 residues. CDR1 is SGHDN and CDR2 is FVKESK in the germline V gene. V was clipped by 1 base and J by 4 bases; unmatched bases: 8. CDR3 sequence: CASSQVGAGGFTGELFF. The CDR3 DNA follows: TGTGCCAGCAGCCAAGTCGGGGCAGGGGGCTTCACCGGGGAGCTGTTTTTT.

The chain joins TRBV7-9 to TRBJ2-4; possible D gene TRBD1, 6 bases. The CDR3 consists of 13 residues. Trimming stripped 5 bases from V and 15 bases from J, with 20 bases between. Germline lookup yields CDR1 SEHNR and CDR2 FQNEAQ (reference sequence). Here the CDR3 reads CASSPQDSTGPYF. In DNA, the CDR3 is TGTGCCAGCAGCCCACAGGACAGTACGGGGCCGTACTTC.

This clonotype occurred a few times. The rearrangement joins TRBV27 to TRBJ1-1; maybe TRBD1 (6 bases). Between the trimmed V and J ends, which lost 0 bases and 6 bases, there was a span of 11 bases. Germline V lookup: CDR1 MNHEY, CDR2 SMNVEV (reference sequence). This CDR3 is built from 14 residues. The CDR3 nucleotides are TGTGCCAGCAGTTTATCGAGGGGGGCGGCTGAAGCTTTCTTT. It translates to CASSLSRGAAEAFF.

This clonotype was observed a few times. The rearrangement links TRBV20-1 to TRBJ1-1, with D possibly being TRBD1 (6 bases). Germline CDR1 is DFQATT and CDR2 is SNEGSKA (reference sequence). With 0 bases removed from V and 1 base from J, the gap between germline ends came to 15 bases. The CDR3 consists of 16 residues. In nucleotides, the CDR3 is TGCAGTGCTAGAGATCTTCACAGGGAGACGAACACTGAAGCTTTCTTT. Its protein product is CSARDLHRETNTEAFF.

The genes are TRBV20-1 and TRBJ2-7; D is undetermined. The CDR3 is 14 amino acids. Trimming took 1 base from V and 2 from J, leaving 12 bases between them. In germline, CDR1 is DFQATT, CDR2 SNEGSKA (reference sequence). CDR3: CSARATQRAYEQYF. The CDR3 nucleotides read TGCAGTGCTAGAGCCACTCAACGGGCCTACGAGCAGTACTTC.

V usage is TRBV6-2 or TRBV6-3 and J usage is TRBJ1-1; 8 nucleotides align to TRBD1. The germline CDR1 and CDR2 sequences are MNHEY and SVGEGT. Trimming removed 6 bases from V and 3 bases from J; junction bases left unmatched: 9. The CDR3 loop spans 15 amino acids. CDR3 DNA sequence: TGTGCCAGCAGGGACCGGACAGGGATGTACACTGAAGCTTTCTTT. It yields the protein CASRDRTGMYTEAFF.

V gene TRBV5-1 combines with J gene TRBJ2-2, with unresolved D. CDR1 and CDR2 (germline): SGHRS, YFSETQ. The CDR3 spans 13 residues. Trimming pared 7 bases from V and 1 base from J, leaving 8 bases between. Here the CDR3 DNA reads TGCGCCAGCGGGCGGTGGAACACCGGGGAGCTGTTTTTT. Translation: CASGRWNTGELFF.

V and J are TRBV5-1 and TRBJ2-7; tentative D call: TRBD1 (6 bases). CDR3 length: 14 residues. V was cut by 7 bases and J by 5 bases, with 19 bases left in between. The germline CDR1 and CDR2 sequences are SGHRS and YFSETQ. This CDR3 is CASYRGGPSDEQYF. The CDR3, as DNA: TGCGCCAGCTACAGAGGGGGACCGTCTGACGAGCAGTACTTC.

The chain uses TRBV20-1 and TRBJ2-7; D is perhaps TRBD1 or TRBD2 (6 bases each). From germline, CDR1 is DFQATT and CDR2 SNEGSKA (reference sequence). CDR3 length: 13 amino acids. V was shortened by 3 bases and J by 3 bases, with 12 bases between the two germline ends. In nucleotides, the CDR3 is TGCAGTGCTAGCGGGGGCACTAACTACGAGCAGTACTTC. This translates into CSASGGTNYEQYF.